This T cell receptor (beta chain) was captured in a study of CD8+ T cells in alopecia areata. As for this clone: Antigen: not known.

Reverse transcribed after extraction, RNA yielded cDNA as the sequencing template. Profiled with immunoSEQ multiplex PCR; TCRdb holds only in-frame clones, not every one. Of approximately 280,000 clones in the sample, roughly 60% were seen once. This CDR3 contains 12 residues. V lost 4 bases, J lost 11 bases, and 12 bases lay in between. The treatment is: oral pan-JAK inhibitor, 5-10 mg twice daily. Lesional scalp punch biopsies and peripheral blood came from alopecia areata patients. Notes on the study in general: In patients, TCRs were shared less clearly than in mice, and HLA may possibly be involved.

Here the sequenced sample was CD4+ T cells sorted from blood, taken at week 24, from a patient treated with tofacitinib. This clonotype was obtained from a human donor with alopecia areata. J is TRBJ1-5 and V is TRBV23-1; D is undetermined. TRBV23-1 is assigned to the ORF class and has an uncertain function. This CDR3 is CASSRVGVAQHF. The CDR3 DNA sequence: TGCGCCAGCAGTCGGGTAGGTGTAGCCCAGCATTTT.